This TCR beta chain was sequenced during a study of T cells after yellow fever vaccination. Turning to the study itself: Fractions containing few cells were prepared with SMART-Seq v4 Ultra Low Input. Study conclusions and caveats: Reappearance after the booster was observed for most primary-vaccination clones (roughly 96% CD4, about 86% CD8).

As TCR cDNA was made by 5'RACE template switching, a universal primer site and UMIs were added. TCRdb called the 5' RACE reads again in MiXCR, with one record for every CDR3 protein. Among hundreds of thousands of distinct CDR3 sequences, 13% were seen once, and the ten largest hold around 15%. This clonotype showed up just a few times. Antigen: not known. The CDR3 extends over 12 amino acids. Germline V gene lookup returns CDR1 DFQATT and CDR2 SNEGSKA (reference sequence). The V end lost 6 bases, the J end lost 4 bases, and 12 bases lay between the germline ends. Sequencing used PBMCs, obtained on the day of the yellow fever booster vaccination. The rearrangement joins TRBV20-1 to TRBJ1-1; D call uncertain. This receptor was obtained from a man aged 25-45 years who received the YFV17D yellow fever vaccine. CDR3 sequence reads: CSAAAVTTEAFF. CDR3 DNA sequence: TGCAGTGCGGCAGCTGTGACCACTGAAGCTTTCTTT.